This T cell receptor (beta chain) was profiled in a study of cytomegalovirus exposure and HLA in healthy donors. Details on this clone: Its target is unknown.

PCR involved 60 Vbeta and 13 Jbeta primers. Profiled with immunoSEQ multiplex PCR; TCRdb holds only in-frame clones, not every one. In the table there are 100,000 to 130,000 clones, roughly 80% of which are singletons. Whole-study findings and limits: Later analysis identified several of the most significant clusters that appeared linked to common viral pathogens. In a later analysis, V- and J-gene trimming of beta chains associated with a DCLRE1C missense variant, replicated independently.

Germline values: CDR1 GTSNPN, CDR2 SVGIG (reference sequence). V dropped 0 bases and J dropped 5 bases, with 10 bases sitting between them. The CDR3 spans 13 residues. This chain links TRBV30 with TRBJ2-5; D is perhaps TRBD2 (5 bases). The sample comprised PBMCs. This clonotype was obtained from a man younger than 45 in good health and CMV-seronegative. CDR3 bases: TGTGCCTGGAGTGTGGGTAGCGCCGAGACCCAGTACTTC. It codes for CAWSVGSAETQYF.